The 3 T cell receptor beta chains presented below share a single source sample, sequenced in a study of shared clonotypes between healthy human individuals. Profiled with immunoSEQ multiplex PCR; TCRdb holds only in-frame clones, not every one. The sample has more than 2 million clones, about 95% seen once. CD45RO-negative cells were positively selected for CCR7, leaving out terminally differentiated effector memory CD45RA+ cells. The sequenced sample was naive CD8+ T cells sorted from blood. Receptor source: a man between 18 and 29 years old in good health.

The chain links TRBV28 to TRBJ1-6, with a weak D call TRBD1 (6 bases). The V and J ends lost 6 bases and 6 bases respectively, with 15 bases between them. Germline loops: CDR1 MDHEN, CDR2 SYDVKM. This CDR3 spans 15 amino acids. CDR3 DNA: TGTGCCAGCAGCCAAGGACAGTTTGGTAATTCACCCCTCCACTTT. Translation gives CASSQGQFGNSPLHF. The full variable domain, in which reference TRBV28 and TRBJ1-6 provide the parts outside the CDR3, is DVKVTQSSRYLVKRTGEKVFLECVQDMDHENMFWYRQDPGLGLRLIYFSYDVKMKEKGDIPEGYSVSREKKERFSLILESASTNQTSMYLCASSQGQFGNSPLHFGNGTRLTVT.

This chain uses TRBV9 with TRBJ2-5; D is possibly TRBD2 (6 bases). The length of the CDR3 is 14 residues. Germline CDR1 and CDR2: SGDLS and YYNGEE. V lost 4 bases and J 4 bases, leaving 14 bases between the germline ends. This CDR3 is CASSQVGGGETQYF. DNA of the CDR3: TGTGCCAGCAGCCAAGTGGGGGGAGGAGAGACCCAGTACTTC.

The CDR3 loop is CASSQVAADQPQHF. The CDR3 DNA follows: TGCGCCAGCAGCCAAGTGGCAGCAGACCAGCCCCAGCATTTT. V is TRBV4-1 and J is TRBJ1-5; D ambiguous. CDR3 length: 14 residues. V gave up 1 base and J gave up 7 bases, with 11 bases separating them. Germline lookup yields CDR1 MGHRA and CDR2 YSYEKL.